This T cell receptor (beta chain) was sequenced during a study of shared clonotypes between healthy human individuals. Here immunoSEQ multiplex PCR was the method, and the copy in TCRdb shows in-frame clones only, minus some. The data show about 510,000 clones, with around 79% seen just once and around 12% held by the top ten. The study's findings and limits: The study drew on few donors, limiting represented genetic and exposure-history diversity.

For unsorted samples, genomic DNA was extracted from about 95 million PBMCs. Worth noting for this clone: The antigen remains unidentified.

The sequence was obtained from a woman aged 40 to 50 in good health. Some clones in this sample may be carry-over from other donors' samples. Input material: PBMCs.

DNA of the CDR3: TGCAGCGGGACTTCAGGGTGGGCAATGGGCACTGAAGCTTTCTTT. Its protein product is CSGTSGWAMGTEAFF. V is TRBV29-1 and J is TRBJ1-1, with a tentative D call TRBD1 (5 bases). Germline V CDR1 and CDR2: SQVTM, ANQGSEA. This CDR3 spans 15 amino acids. Trimming shortened V by 7 bases and J by 4 bases, and 22 bases separated the two germline ends.